Shown below are 2 T cell receptor beta chains from a single sample sequenced in a study. TCRdb reprocessed the RT-PCR reads via MiXCR and lists one record per CDR3 protein. The table includes about 700,000 distinct CDR3 sequences, 13% to 15% detected once. The sequenced sample was memory CD4+ T cells from blood. The source is a female donor in good health, serving as a healthy control.

The chain links TRBV7-2 to TRBJ1-2; D uncertain. The germline V gene encodes CDR1 SGHTA and CDR2 FQGNSA. This CDR3 is built from 14 residues. The V and J ends lost 6 bases and 4 bases respectively, with 15 bases between them. CDR3 nucleotide sequence: TGTGCCAGCAGGCTTAACTCGGGGATCTATGGCTACACCTTC. This translates into CASRLNSGIYGYTF.

The chain combines TRBV5-1 with TRBJ1-6; D is possibly TRBD1 (6 bases). The CDR3 extends over 14 amino acids. Trimming took off 0 bases at V and 5 bases at J, with 6 bases between the two ends. Germline V gives CDR1 SGHRS, CDR2 YFSETQ. CDR3 nucleotide sequence: TGCGCCAGCAGCTTGGGGGACAATAATTCACCCCTCCACTTT. Translated: CASSLGDNNSPLHF.